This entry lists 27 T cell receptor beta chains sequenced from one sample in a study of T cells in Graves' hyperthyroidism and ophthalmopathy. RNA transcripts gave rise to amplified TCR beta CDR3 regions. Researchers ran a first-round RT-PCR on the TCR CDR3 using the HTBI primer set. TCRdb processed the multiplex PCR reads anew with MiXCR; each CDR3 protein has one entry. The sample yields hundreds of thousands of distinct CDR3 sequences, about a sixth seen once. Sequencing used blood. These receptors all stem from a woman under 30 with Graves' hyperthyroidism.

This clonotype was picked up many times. The CDR3 DNA reads TGTGCCAGCTCACCAAGAAGGGACTATGGCTACACCTTC. It yields the protein CASSPRRDYGYTF. The chain employs TRBV18 and TRBJ1-2, with D unclear. V dropped 2 bases and J dropped 3 bases, with 7 bases sitting between them. This CDR3 region has 13 residues. The germline CDR1 and CDR2 sequences are KGHSH and LQKENI.

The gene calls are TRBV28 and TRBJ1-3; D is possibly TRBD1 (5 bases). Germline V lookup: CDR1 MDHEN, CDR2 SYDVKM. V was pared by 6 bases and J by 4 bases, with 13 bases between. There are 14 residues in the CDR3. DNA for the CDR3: TGTGCCAGCAGGGGCACGGGGCTCGGAAACACCATATATTTT. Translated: CASRGTGLGNTIYF.

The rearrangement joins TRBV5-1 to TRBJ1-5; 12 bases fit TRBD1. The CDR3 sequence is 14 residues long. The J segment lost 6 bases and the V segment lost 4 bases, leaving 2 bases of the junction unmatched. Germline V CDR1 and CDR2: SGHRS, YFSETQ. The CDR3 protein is CASSPGQGAQPQHF. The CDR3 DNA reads TGCGCCAGCAGCCCGGGACAGGGGGCTCAGCCCCAGCATTTT.

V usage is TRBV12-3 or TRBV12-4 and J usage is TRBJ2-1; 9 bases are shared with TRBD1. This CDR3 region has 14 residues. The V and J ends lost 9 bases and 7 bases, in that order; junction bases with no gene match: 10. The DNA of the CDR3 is TGTGCCAGTAAACCGGGACAGGGCCAAAATGAGCAGTTCTTC. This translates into CASKPGQGQNEQFF.

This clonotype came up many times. The CDR3 DNA reads as TGTGCCAGCACCGGGGCACAGGGAGGGAATTCACCCCTCCACTTT. It codes for CASTGAQGGNSPLHF. The chain recombines TRBV12-3 or TRBV12-4 with TRBJ1-6; D may be TRBD1 (6 bases). V was cut by 7 bases and J by 7 bases, with 17 bases left in between. The CDR3 sequence is 15 residues long.

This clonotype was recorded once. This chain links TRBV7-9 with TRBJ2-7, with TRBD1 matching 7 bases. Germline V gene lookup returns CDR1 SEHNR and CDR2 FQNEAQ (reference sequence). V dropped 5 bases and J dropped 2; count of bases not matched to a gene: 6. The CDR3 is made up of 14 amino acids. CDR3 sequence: CASSVGGRAYEQYF. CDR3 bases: TGTGCCAGCAGCGTAGGGGGCAGGGCCTACGAGCAGTACTTC. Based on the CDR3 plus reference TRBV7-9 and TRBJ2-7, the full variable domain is DTGVSQNPRHKITKRGQNVTFRCDPISEHNRLYWYRQTLGQGPEFLTYFQNEAQLEKSRLLSDRFSAERPKGSFSTLEIQRTEQGDSAMYLCASSVGGRAYEQYFGPGTRLTVT.

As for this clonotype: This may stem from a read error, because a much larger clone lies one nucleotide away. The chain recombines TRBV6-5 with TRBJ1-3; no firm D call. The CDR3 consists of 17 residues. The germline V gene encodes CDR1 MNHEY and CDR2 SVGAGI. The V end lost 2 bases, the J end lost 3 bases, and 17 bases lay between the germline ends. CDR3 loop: CASSYGMTRRIGNTIYF. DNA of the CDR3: TGTGCCAGCAGTTACGGCATGACACGTCGGATTGGAAACACCATATATTTT.

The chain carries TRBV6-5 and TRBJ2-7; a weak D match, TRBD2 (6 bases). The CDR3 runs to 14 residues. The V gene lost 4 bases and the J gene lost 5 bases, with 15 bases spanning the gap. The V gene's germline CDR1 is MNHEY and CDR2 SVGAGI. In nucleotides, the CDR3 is TGTGCCAGCAGTTCCGGGACTTTACCTGACGAGCAGTACTTC. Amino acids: CASSSGTLPDEQYF.

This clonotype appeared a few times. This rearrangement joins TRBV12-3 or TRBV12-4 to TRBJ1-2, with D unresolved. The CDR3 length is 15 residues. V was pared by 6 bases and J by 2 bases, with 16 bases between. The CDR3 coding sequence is TGTGCCAGCAGAAAAGGACTAAATCTAAACTATGGCTACACCTTC. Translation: CASRKGLNLNYGYTF.

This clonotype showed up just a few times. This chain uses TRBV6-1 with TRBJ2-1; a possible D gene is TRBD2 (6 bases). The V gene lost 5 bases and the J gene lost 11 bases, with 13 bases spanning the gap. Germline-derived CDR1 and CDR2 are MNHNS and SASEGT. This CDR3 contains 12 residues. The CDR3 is CASSYSGTQQFF. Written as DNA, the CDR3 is TGTGCCAGCAGTTATTCCGGGACTCAGCAGTTCTTC.

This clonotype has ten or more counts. This chain's CDR3 is CASNGGTAGDSPLHF. For the CDR3, the DNA is TGTGCCAGCAATGGCGGGACGGCGGGGGATTCACCCCTCCACTTT. This rearrangement joins TRBV6-1 to TRBJ1-6, with TRBD1 as a possible D gene (5 bases). This CDR3 is 15 amino acids long. The V end lost 7 bases, the J end lost 8 bases, and 18 bases lay between the germline ends. The germline V gene encodes CDR1 MNHNS and CDR2 SASEGT.

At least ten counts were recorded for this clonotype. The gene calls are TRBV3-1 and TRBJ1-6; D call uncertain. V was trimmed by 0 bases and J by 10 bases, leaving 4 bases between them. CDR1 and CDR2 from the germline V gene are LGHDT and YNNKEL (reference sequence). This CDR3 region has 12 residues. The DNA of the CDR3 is TGTGCCAGCAGCCAAGATCGGTCACCCCTCCACTTT. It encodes CASSQDRSPLHF.

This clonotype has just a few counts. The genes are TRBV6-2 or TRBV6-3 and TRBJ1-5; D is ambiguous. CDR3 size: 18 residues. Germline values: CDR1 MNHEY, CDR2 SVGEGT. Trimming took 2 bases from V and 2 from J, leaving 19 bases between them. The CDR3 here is CASSYPLREGGGNQPQHF. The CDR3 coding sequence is TGTGCCAGCAGTTACCCCCTTAGGGAGGGTGGAGGCAATCAGCCCCAGCATTTT.

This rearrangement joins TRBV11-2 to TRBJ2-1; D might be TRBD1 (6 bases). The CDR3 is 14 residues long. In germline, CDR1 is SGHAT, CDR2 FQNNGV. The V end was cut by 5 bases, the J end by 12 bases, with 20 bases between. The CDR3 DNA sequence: TGTGCCAGCAGCCCGGGGACAACCACTTCCCGGCAGTTCTTC. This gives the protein CASSPGTTTSRQFF.

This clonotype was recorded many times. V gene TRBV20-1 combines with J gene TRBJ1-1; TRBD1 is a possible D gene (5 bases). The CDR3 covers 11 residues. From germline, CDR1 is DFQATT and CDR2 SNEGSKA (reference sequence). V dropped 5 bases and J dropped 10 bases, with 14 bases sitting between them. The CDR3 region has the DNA TGCAGTGCTCGAGGGGATCGCGGAGCTTTCTTT. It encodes CSARGDRGAFF.

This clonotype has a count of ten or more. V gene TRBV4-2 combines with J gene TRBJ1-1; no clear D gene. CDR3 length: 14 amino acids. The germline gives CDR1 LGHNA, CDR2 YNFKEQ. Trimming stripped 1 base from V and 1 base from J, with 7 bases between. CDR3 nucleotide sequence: TGTGCCAGCAGCCAAGCCTCAGAGAACACTGAAGCTTTCTTT. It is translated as CASSQASENTEAFF.

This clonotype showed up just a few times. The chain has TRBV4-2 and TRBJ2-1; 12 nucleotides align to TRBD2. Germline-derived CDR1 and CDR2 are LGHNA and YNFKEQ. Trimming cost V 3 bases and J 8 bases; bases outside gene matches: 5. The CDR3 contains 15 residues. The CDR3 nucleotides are TGTGCCAGCAGCCACCTAGCGGGGGGGCCCCATGAGCAGTTCTTC. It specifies CASSHLAGGPHEQFF.

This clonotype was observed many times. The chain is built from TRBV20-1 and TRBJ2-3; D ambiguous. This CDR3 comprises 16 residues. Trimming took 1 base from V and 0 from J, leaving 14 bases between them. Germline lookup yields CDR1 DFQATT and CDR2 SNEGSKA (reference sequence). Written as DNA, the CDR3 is TGCAGTGCTAGAGCCTTCCTAACAGTTAGCACAGATACGCAGTATTTT. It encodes CSARAFLTVSTDTQYF.

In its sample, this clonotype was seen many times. CDR3 in amino acids: CASSLMQGRSYNEQFF. In DNA, the CDR3 is TGTGCCAGCAGCTTAATGCAGGGACGGTCCTACAATGAGCAGTTCTTC. The chain carries TRBV7-9 and TRBJ2-1; the D call may be TRBD1 or TRBD2 (5 bases each). This CDR3 comprises 16 residues. Trimming removed 2 bases at V and 1 base at J, with 12 bases between. The germline V gene has CDR1 SEHNR and CDR2 FQNEAQ (reference sequence). Drawing the rest from reference TRBV7-9 and TRBJ2-1, the complete variable domain is DTGVSQNPRHKITKRGQNVTFRCDPISEHNRLYWYRQTLGQGPEFLTYFQNEAQLEKSRLLSDRFSAERPKGSFSTLEIQRTEQGDSAMYLCASSLMQGRSYNEQFFGPGTRLTVL.

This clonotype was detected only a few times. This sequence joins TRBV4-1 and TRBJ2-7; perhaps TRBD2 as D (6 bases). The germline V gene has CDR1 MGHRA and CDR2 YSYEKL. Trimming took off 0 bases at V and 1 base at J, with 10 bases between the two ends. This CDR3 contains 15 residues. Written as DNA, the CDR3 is TGCGCCAGCAGCCAAGATTTTGGAGGGTCCTACGAGCAGTACTTC. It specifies CASSQDFGGSYEQYF.

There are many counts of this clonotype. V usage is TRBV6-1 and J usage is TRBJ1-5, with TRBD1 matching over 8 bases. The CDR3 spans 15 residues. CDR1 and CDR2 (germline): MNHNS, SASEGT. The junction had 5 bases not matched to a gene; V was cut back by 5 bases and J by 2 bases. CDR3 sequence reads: CASSPDREGNQPQHF. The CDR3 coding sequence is TGTGCCAGCAGTCCGGACAGGGAAGGCAATCAGCCCCAGCATTTT.

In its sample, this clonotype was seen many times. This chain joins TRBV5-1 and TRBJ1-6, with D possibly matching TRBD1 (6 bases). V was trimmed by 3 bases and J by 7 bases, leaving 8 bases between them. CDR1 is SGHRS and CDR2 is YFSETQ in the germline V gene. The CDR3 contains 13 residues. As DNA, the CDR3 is TGCGCCAGCAGCTCGGACAGAAATTCACCCCTCCACTTT. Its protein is CASSSDRNSPLHF.

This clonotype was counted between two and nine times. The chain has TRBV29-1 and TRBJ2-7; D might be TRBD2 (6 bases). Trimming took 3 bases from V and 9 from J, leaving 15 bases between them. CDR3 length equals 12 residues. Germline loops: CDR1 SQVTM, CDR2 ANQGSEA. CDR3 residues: CSVEVGGARQYF. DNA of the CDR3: TGCAGCGTTGAGGTAGGCGGGGCACGGCAGTACTTC.

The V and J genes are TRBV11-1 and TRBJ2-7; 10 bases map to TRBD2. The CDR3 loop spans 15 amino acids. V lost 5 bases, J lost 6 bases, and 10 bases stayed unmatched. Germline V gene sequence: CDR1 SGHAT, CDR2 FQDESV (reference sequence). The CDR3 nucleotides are TGTGCCAGCAGCACAACTCTAGCGGGAGTGGGCGAGCAGTACTTC. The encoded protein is CASSTTLAGVGEQYF.

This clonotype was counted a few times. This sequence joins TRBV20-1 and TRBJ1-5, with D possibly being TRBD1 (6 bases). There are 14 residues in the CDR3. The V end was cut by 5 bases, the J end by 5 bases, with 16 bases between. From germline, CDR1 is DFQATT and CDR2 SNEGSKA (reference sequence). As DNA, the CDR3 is TGCAGTGCTTCTTTAGGGGGAGGGGATCAGCCCCAGCATTTT. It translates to CSASLGGGDQPQHF.

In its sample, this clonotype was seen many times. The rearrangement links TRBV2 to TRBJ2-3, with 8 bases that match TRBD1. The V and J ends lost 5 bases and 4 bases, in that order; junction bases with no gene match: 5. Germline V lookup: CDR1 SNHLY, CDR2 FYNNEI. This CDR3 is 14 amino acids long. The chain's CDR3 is CASSRTGRADTQYF. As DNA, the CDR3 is TGTGCCAGCAGTAGGACAGGGCGGGCAGATACGCAGTATTTT. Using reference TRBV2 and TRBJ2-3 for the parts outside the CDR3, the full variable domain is EPEVTQTPSHQVTQMGQEVILRCVPISNHLYFYWYRQILGQKVEFLVSFYNNEISEKSEIFDDQFSVERPDGSNFTLKIRSTKLEDSAMYFCASSRTGRADTQYFGPGTRLTVL.

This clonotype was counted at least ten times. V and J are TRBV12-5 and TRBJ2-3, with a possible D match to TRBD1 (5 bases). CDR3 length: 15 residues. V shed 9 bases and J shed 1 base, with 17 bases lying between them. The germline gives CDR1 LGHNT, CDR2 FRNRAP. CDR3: CASESGAARTDTQYF. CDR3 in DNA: TGTGCTAGCGAATCTGGGGCAGCACGCACAGATACGCAGTATTTT.